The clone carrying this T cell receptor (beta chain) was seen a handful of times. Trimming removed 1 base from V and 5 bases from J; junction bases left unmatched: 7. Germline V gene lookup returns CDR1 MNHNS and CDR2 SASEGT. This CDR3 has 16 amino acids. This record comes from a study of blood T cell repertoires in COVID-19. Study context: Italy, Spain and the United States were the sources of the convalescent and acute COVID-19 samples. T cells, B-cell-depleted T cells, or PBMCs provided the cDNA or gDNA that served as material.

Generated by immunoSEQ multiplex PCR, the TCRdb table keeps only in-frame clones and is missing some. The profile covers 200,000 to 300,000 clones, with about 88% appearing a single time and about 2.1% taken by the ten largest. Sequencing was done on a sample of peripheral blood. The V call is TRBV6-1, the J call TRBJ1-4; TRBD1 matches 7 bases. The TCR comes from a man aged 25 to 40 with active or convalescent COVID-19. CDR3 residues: CASSEDQGGSNEKLFF. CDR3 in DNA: TGTGCCAGCAGTGAAGATCAGGGGGGTTCCAATGAAAAACTGTTTTTT.